This T cell receptor beta chain comes out of a study of cytomegalovirus exposure and HLA in healthy donors. Across the study: Out of fewer than 500 genotyped donors, roughly 80% belonged to the Caucasian-associated ancestry cluster.

The PCR employed 60 Vbeta primers together with 13 Jbeta primers. This table comes from immunoSEQ multiplex PCR, and its TCRdb copy is limited to in-frame clones, with some not included. This table holds roughly 180,000 clones, 9.5% found once. From germline, CDR1 is LNHDA and CDR2 SQIVND (reference sequence). V gave up 5 bases and J gave up 1 base; unmatched junction bases: 8. The CDR3 runs to 16 residues. The receptor's source is a woman in her twenties or thirties in good health and CMV-seropositive. Sequencing used PBMCs. The rearrangement uses TRBV19 and TRBJ1-1; TRBD1 agrees at 9 bases. The CDR3 nucleotides are TGTGCCAGTAGTGTAAACAGGGGGCTGGAGAACACTGAAGCTTTCTTT. Amino acids: CASSVNRGLENTEAFF.